Below, 11 T cell receptor beta chains from the same sample are listed, as sequenced in a study of breast tumors, draining lymph nodes, adjacent tissues. The lymph nodes were axillary draining lymph nodes from breast cancer patients. Each CDR3 protein gets one entry after TCRdb re-called the multiplex PCR reads with MiXCR. The sample has 100,000 to 150,000 distinct CDR3 sequences, less than 20% seen once; the top ten hold roughly 3.6%. What was sequenced was axillary lymph node tissue. All receptors derive from a female donor with breast cancer. Some clones in this sample may be carry-over from other donors' samples.

This clonotype has more than one count but fewer than ten. This chain links TRBV12-5 with TRBJ2-2; the D is unclear. Trimming removed 5 bases at V and 5 bases at J, with 12 bases between. CDR3 length equals 14 residues. The germline V gene encodes CDR1 LGHNT and CDR2 FRNRAP. The CDR3 nucleotides are TGTGCTAGTGGTCTCCCCGGGTTAACCGGGGAGCTGTTTTTT. It encodes CASGLPGLTGELFF. The whole variable domain, remainder taken from reference TRBV12-5 and TRBJ2-2, is DARVTQTPRHKVTEMGQEVTMRCQPILGHNTVFWYRQTMMQGLELLAYFRNRAPLDDSGMPKDRFSAEMPDATLATLKIQPSEPRDSAVYFCASGLPGLTGELFFGEGSRLTVL.

This clonotype was recorded at least ten times. V usage is TRBV20-1 and J usage is TRBJ2-5, with 7 bases lining up with TRBD1. CDR3 length: 12 amino acids. Germline V CDR1 and CDR2: DFQATT, SNEGSKA (reference sequence). V lost 6 bases and J lost 5; bases outside the gene matches: 6. DNA of the CDR3: TGCAGTGCGAGGCCGGGACAGGAGACCCAGTACTTC. Amino acids: CSARPGQETQYF.

In its sample, this clonotype was seen many times. This sequence joins TRBV15 and TRBJ2-2; D uncertain. From germline, CDR1 is LNHNV and CDR2 YYDKDF (reference sequence). V was pared by 3 bases and J by 2 bases, with 10 bases between. This CDR3 contains 15 residues. DNA of the CDR3: TGTGCCACCAGCAGGGATCCGTTAAACACCGGGGAGCTGTTTTTT. Its translation: CATSRDPLNTGELFF.

This chain connects TRBV5-6 to TRBJ2-6; D call uncertain. The V gene lost 1 base and the J gene lost 0 bases, with 11 bases spanning the gap. Germline V gives CDR1 SGHDT, CDR2 YYEEEE. The CDR3 totals 17 residues. In DNA, the CDR3 is TGTGCCAGCAGCTTGCCAGGTGCCACCTCTGGGGCCAACGTCCTGACTTTC. Residues: CASSLPGATSGANVLTF. Variable domain in full (rest from reference TRBV5-6 and TRBJ2-6): DAGVTQSPTHLIKTRGQQVTLRCSPKSGHDTVSWYQQALGQGPQFIFQYYEEEERQRGNFPDRFSGHQFPNYSSELNVNALLLGDSALYLCASSLPGATSGANVLTFGAGSRLTVL.

This clonotype has a count of ten or more. J is TRBJ2-3 and V is TRBV20-1, with TRBD2 matching over 8 bases. Germline values: CDR1 DFQATT, CDR2 SNEGSKA (reference sequence). The CDR3 is 13 residues long. V was pared by 6 bases and J by 1 base, with 3 bases of the junction left unmatched. CDR3 DNA sequence: TGCAGTGCGGAACTAGCGGGCACAGATACGCAGTATTTT. This gives the protein CSAELAGTDTQYF.

This clonotype was recorded many times. This sequence joins TRBV10-3 and TRBJ2-1; 11 nucleotides match TRBD2. V lost 0 bases and J lost 0; bases outside the gene matches: 4. The CDR3 is 18 residues long. Germline CDR1 and CDR2: ENHRY and SYGVKD. CDR3 sequence: CAISESKLAGDSYNEQFF. Here the CDR3 DNA reads TGTGCCATCAGTGAGTCCAAACTAGCGGGAGACTCCTACAATGAGCAGTTCTTC.

This clonotype occurred many times. The CDR3 spells CASSLVGTGELFF. DNA for the CDR3: TGTGCCAGCAGCTTAGTCGGAACCGGGGAGCTGTTTTTT. The chain joins TRBV11-3 to TRBJ2-2, with unresolved D. Trimming shortened V by 1 base and J by 5 bases, and 5 bases separated the two germline ends. The germline CDR1 and CDR2 sequences are SGHNT and YENEEA. CDR3 length: 13 residues.

This clonotype was seen many times. This rearrangement joins TRBV12-3 or TRBV12-4 to TRBJ1-5; 10 bases match TRBD1. The CDR3 length is 16 residues. Trimming took 6 bases from V and 2 from J; bases not matched to a gene: 7. DNA for the CDR3: TGTGCCAGCAGCCCCGGGACAGGGGTGCGCAATCAGCCCCAGCATTTT. Translation gives CASSPGTGVRNQPQHF.

This clonotype was seen repeatedly, ten times or more. The chain carries TRBV5-1 and TRBJ2-3; D tentatively fits TRBD1 or TRBD2 (6 bases each). Germline assignment: CDR1 SGHRS and CDR2 YFSETQ. V lost 6 bases to trimming and J lost 2 bases, with 13 bases between them. This CDR3 has 14 residues. The CDR3 nucleotides are TGCGCCAGCACCGAGGGGGGTCACACAGATACGCAGTATTTT. This translates into CASTEGGHTDTQYF.

This clonotype was seen repeatedly, ten times or more. This chain joins TRBV20-1 and TRBJ2-3, with TRBD2 identical over 13 bases. Germline trimming cut 1 base from V and 0 bases from J; bases unmatched to any gene: 4. CDR1 is DFQATT and CDR2 is SNEGSKA in the germline V gene (reference sequence). The CDR3 sequence is 17 residues long. The CDR3 protein is CSARGLAGGFSTDTQYF. DNA of the CDR3: TGCAGTGCTAGAGGACTAGCGGGGGGATTTAGCACAGATACGCAGTATTTT.

This clonotype occurred many times. The chain couples TRBV27 to TRBJ2-7; 9 nucleotides match TRBD1. V lost 5 bases, J lost 4 bases, and 6 bases stayed unmatched. This CDR3 has 14 amino acids. Germline V gene lookup returns CDR1 MNHEY and CDR2 SMNVEV (reference sequence). CDR3 region: CASSPRDRAYEQYF. CDR3 sequence (DNA): TGTGCCAGCAGTCCCCGGGACAGGGCTTACGAGCAGTACTTC.